This TCR beta chain is drawn from a study of regulatory T cells in long-lasting Graves disease. Study results and limitations: Whereas new patients shared 900 to 1,000 public clonotypes, persistent patients shared more, at about 3,000.

In germline, CDR1 is SGHAT, CDR2 FQNNGV. The CDR3 has 13 amino acids. Trimming shortened V by 3 bases and J by 6 bases, and 11 bases separated the two germline ends. Turning to this clonotype: Its antigen is unknown.

iRepertoire HTBI primers and Arm-PCR of CDR3 regions built TCR beta libraries. TCRdb fed the multiplex PCR reads into MiXCR, producing one record per CDR3 protein. The sample consists of 200,000 to 300,000 distinct CDR3 sequences, just over 20% of them appearing once. Regarding time point: newly diagnosed GD, antithyroid drugs for less than 3 months. RNA extracted from PBMCs served as the sequencing template. The specimen was peripheral blood mononuclear cells (PBMCs), collected at new diagnosis, from a patient treated with antithyroid drugs. The chain employs TRBV11-2 and TRBJ1-1; D is perhaps TRBD1 (5 bases). This sequence originates from a female donor with Graves disease. CDR3 nucleotides: TGTGCCAGCAGCTTCACCGGGACTCCTGAAGCTTTCTTT. Its translation: CASSFTGTPEAFF.